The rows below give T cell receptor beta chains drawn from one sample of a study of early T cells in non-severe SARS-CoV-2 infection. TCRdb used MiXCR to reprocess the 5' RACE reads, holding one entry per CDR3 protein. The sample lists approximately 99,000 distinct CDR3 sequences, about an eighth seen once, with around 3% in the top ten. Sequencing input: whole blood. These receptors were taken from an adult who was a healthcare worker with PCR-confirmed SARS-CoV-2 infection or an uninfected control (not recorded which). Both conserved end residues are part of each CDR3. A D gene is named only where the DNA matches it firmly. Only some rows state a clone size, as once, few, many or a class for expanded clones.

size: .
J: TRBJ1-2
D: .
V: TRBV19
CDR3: CASSIGSGSNYGYTF
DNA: TGTGCCAGTAGTATTGGTTCCGGATCTAACTATGGCTACACCTTC

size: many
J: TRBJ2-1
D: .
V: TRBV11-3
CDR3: CASSGAYNEQFF
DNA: TGTGCCAGCAGCGGAGCCTACAATGAGCAGTTCTTC

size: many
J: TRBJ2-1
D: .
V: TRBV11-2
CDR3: CASSLRQARDEQFF
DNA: TGTGCCAGCAGCCTACGACAGGCTAGGGATGAGCAATTCTTC

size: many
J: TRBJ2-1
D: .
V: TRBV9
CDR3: CASSDGRTYNEQFF
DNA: TGTGCCAGCAGCGACGGTAGGACCTACAATGAGCAGTTCTTC

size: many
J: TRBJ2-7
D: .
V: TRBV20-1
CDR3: CSAPIRGTAYEQYF
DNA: TGCAGTGCCCCTATCCGGGGGACGGCCTACGAGCAGTACTTC

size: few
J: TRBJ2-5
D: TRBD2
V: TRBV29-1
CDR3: CSVEDGLGLAVGETQYF
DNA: TGCAGCGTTGAAGATGGACTGGGACTAGCGGTAGGAGAGACCCAGTACTTC

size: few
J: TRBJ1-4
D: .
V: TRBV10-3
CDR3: CAISESRKGRDEKLFF
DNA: TGTGCCATCAGTGAATCGAGGAAGGGGAGAGATGAAAAACTGTTTTTT

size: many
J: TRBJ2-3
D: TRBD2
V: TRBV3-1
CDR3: CASSQGTSGVRTDTQYF
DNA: TGTGCCAGCAGCCAAGGGACTAGCGGGGTAAGGACAGATACGCAGTATTTT

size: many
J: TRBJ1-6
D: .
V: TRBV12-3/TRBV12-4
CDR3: CASSLLRDTGSPLHF
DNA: TGTGCCAGCAGTTTACTTCGGGACACCGGATCACCCCTCCACTTT

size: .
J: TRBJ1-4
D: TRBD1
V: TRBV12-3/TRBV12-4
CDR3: CASSFRDRSEKLFF
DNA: TGTGCCAGCAGTTTCCGGGACAGATCTGAAAAACTGTTTTTT

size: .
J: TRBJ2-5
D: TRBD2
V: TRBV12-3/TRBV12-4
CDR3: CASSLLLAGQETQYF
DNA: TGTGCCAGCAGTTTACTCCTAGCGGGACAAGAGACCCAGTACTTC

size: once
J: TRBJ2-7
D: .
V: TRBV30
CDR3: CAWTEYKEYEQYF
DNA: TGTGCCTGGACCGAATACAAGGAATACGAGCAGTACTTC

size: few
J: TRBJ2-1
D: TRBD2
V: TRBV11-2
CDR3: CASSFSSGSSYNEQFF
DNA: TGTGCCAGCAGTTTCTCTAGCGGGAGCTCCTACAATGAGCAGTTCTTC

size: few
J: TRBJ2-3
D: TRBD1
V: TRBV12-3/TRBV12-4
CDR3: CASSPWDRLTSTDTQYF
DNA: TGTGCCAGCAGTCCTTGGGACAGGCTCACTAGCACAGATACGCAGTATTTT

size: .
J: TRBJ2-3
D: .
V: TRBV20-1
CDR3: CSAYSRLVLGTDTQYF
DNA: TGCAGTGCTTACTCGAGACTAGTTCTTGGCACAGATACGCAGTATTTT

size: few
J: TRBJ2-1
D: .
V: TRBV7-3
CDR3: CASGRGVRDEQFF
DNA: TGTGCCAGCGGTAGAGGGGTCAGGGATGAGCAGTTCTTC

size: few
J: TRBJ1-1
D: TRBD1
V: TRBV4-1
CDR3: CASSKWDRDTEAFF
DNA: TGCGCCAGCAGCAAATGGGACAGGGACACTGAAGCTTTCTTT

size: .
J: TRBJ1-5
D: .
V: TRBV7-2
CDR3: CASSLIGEPQHF
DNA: TGTGCCAGCAGCCTTATAGGGGAGCCCCAGCATTTT

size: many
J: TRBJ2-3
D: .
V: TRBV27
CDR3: CASSAPMPDTQYF
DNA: TGTGCCAGCAGTGCCCCCATGCCAGATACGCAGTATTTT

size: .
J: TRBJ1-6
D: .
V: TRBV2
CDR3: CASSDTTRGLFNSPLHF
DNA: TGTGCCAGCAGCGATACCACCAGGGGCCTCTTTAATTCACCCCTCCACTTT

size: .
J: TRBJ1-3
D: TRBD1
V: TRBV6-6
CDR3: CASSYVGTGAGNTIYF
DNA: TGTGCCAGCAGTTACGTCGGGACAGGGGCCGGAAACACCATATATTTT